The rows below give T cell receptor beta chains drawn from one sample of a study of CD8 T cells in Susac syndrome. TCRdb independently ran MiXCR on the immunoSEQ multiplex PCR reads; one entry per CDR3 protein. In the table there are fewer than 80,000 distinct CDR3 sequences, approximately 94% of which are singletons. The specimen was CD8+ T cells from PBMCs. These receptors all stem from a human donor with Susac syndrome. The CDR3 runs from the conserved cysteine through the conserved F or W. A D gene is named only where the DNA matches it firmly. Where a row states a size, it is once, few, many or the class of an expanded clone; other rows omit it.

J gene: TRBJ2-1; clone size: -; D gene: TRBD2; V gene: TRBV11-2; CDR3 DNA: TGTGCCAGCAGCTTACCCCGGGTAGCGGGGTCTAATGAGCAGTTCTTC; CDR3 protein: CASSLPRVAGSNEQFF
J gene: TRBJ2-7; clone size: -; D gene: -; V gene: TRBV15; CDR3 DNA: TGTGCCACCAGCAGTTCCGGGGCCTCCTACGAGCAGTACTTC; CDR3 protein: CATSSSGASYEQYF
J gene: TRBJ1-4; clone size: -; D gene: -; V gene: TRBV18; CDR3 DNA: TGTGCCAGCTCACCTTACAGGGAAGGAGGGAGGAATGAAAAACTGTTTTTT; CDR3 protein: CASSPYREGGRNEKLFF
J gene: TRBJ2-2; clone size: -; D gene: -; V gene: TRBV12-3/TRBV12-4; CDR3 DNA: TGTGCCAGCAGGGAAACCGGGGAGCTGTTTTTT; CDR3 protein: CASRETGELFF
J gene: TRBJ2-7; clone size: once; D gene: -; V gene: TRBV28; CDR3 DNA: TGTGCCAGCAGATTACGCCGTGAACTGGGGACGTACGAGCAGTACTTC; CDR3 protein: CASRLRRELGTYEQYF
J gene: TRBJ1-1; clone size: -; D gene: -; V gene: TRBV4-1; CDR3 DNA: TGCGCCAGCAGCCCCAGACGGGGGGGAACTGAAGCTTTCTTT; CDR3 protein: CASSPRRGGTEAFF
J gene: TRBJ2-7; clone size: once; D gene: -; V gene: TRBV3-1; CDR3 DNA: TGTGCCAGCAGCCAAGATGGAACGGGGACTTCCTACGAGCAGTACTTC; CDR3 protein: CASSQDGTGTSYEQYF
J gene: TRBJ2-1; clone size: -; D gene: TRBD1; V gene: TRBV7-6; CDR3 DNA: TGTGCCAGCAGCTACTCCGGGACAGACAATGAGCAGTTCTTC; CDR3 protein: CASSYSGTDNEQFF
J gene: TRBJ2-3; clone size: once; D gene: -; V gene: TRBV7-2; CDR3 DNA: TGTGCCAGCAGTTACGGGACTTCTAGCACAGATACGCAGTATTTT; CDR3 protein: CASSYGTSSTDTQYF
J gene: TRBJ2-7; clone size: -; D gene: -; V gene: TRBV29-1; CDR3 DNA: TGCAGCGTTGAAGTAGGGGTCTACGAGCAGTACTTC; CDR3 protein: CSVEVGVYEQYF
J gene: TRBJ2-7; clone size: -; D gene: -; V gene: TRBV12-3/TRBV12-4; CDR3 DNA: TGTGCCAGCAGTATTGGCGGGGTAAGCTCCTACGAGCAGTACTTC; CDR3 protein: CASSIGGVSSYEQYF
J gene: TRBJ2-4; clone size: -; D gene: -; V gene: TRBV9; CDR3 DNA: TGTGCCAGCAGCGTAGGGGACCAAAACATTCAGTACTTC; CDR3 protein: CASSVGDQNIQYF
J gene: TRBJ2-1; clone size: -; D gene: -; V gene: TRBV9; CDR3 DNA: TGTGCCAGCAGCGTAGAAACCACGTGGGATGAGCAGTTCTTC; CDR3 protein: CASSVETTWDEQFF
J gene: TRBJ2-5; clone size: -; D gene: -; V gene: TRBV12-3/TRBV12-4; CDR3 DNA: TGTGCCAGCAGGACTTTGGCTAGTCGGGAGACCCAGTACTTC; CDR3 protein: CASRTLASRETQYF
J gene: TRBJ1-2; clone size: -; D gene: -; V gene: TRBV2; CDR3 DNA: TGTGCCAGCAGGAACTATGGCTACACCTTC; CDR3 protein: CASRNYGYTF
J gene: TRBJ2-5; clone size: -; D gene: TRBD2; V gene: TRBV2; CDR3 DNA: TGTGCCAGCAGTGCTAGCGGGGGGGCAGGTCGGCAAGAGACCCAGTACTTC; CDR3 protein: CASSASGGAGRQETQYF
J gene: TRBJ2-5; clone size: once; D gene: -; V gene: TRBV9; CDR3 DNA: TGTGCCAGCAGCGTAGGCGGAGCGCCACAAGAGACCCAGTACTTC; CDR3 protein: CASSVGGAPQETQYF
J gene: TRBJ2-7; clone size: -; D gene: -; V gene: TRBV29-1; CDR3 DNA: TGCAGCGTTGACGAGGGTGAGGGCCACGAGCAGTACTTC; CDR3 protein: CSVDEGEGHEQYF
J gene: TRBJ1-1; clone size: -; D gene: TRBD1; V gene: TRBV13; CDR3 DNA: TGTGCCAGCAGCAACAGGGGGAACACTGAAGCTTTCTTT; CDR3 protein: CASSNRGNTEAFF
J gene: TRBJ2-1; clone size: -; D gene: -; V gene: TRBV4-2; CDR3 DNA: TGTGCCAGCAGCCAAGAGGACCCTAAGCAGTTCTTC; CDR3 protein: CASSQEDPKQFF
J gene: TRBJ2-7; clone size: -; D gene: -; V gene: TRBV2; CDR3 DNA: TGTGCCAGCACCTCCCAGTTCCGGGGTAAGGGCGAGCAGTACTTC; CDR3 protein: CASTSQFRGKGEQYF
J gene: TRBJ1-4; clone size: once; D gene: -; V gene: TRBV7-9; CDR3 DNA: TGTGCCAGCAGCTTAGCCCGGTACAGGGATGAAAAACTGTTTTTT; CDR3 protein: CASSLARYRDEKLFF
J gene: TRBJ2-7; clone size: -; D gene: TRBD1; V gene: TRBV28; CDR3 DNA: TGTGCCAGCAGCCCACAGGGGTCGGGCTACGAGCAGTACTTC; CDR3 protein: CASSPQGSGYEQYF
J gene: TRBJ2-5; clone size: few; D gene: -; V gene: TRBV11-3; CDR3 DNA: TGTGCCAGCAGCCAAGTAGAAGAGACCCAGTACTTC; CDR3 protein: CASSQVEETQYF
J gene: TRBJ2-3; clone size: -; D gene: -; V gene: TRBV2; CDR3 DNA: TGTGCCAGCAGTGATTGGGTCGACACAGATACGCAGTATTTT; CDR3 protein: CASSDWVDTDTQYF
J gene: TRBJ2-3; clone size: -; D gene: -; V gene: TRBV6-2/TRBV6-3; CDR3 DNA: TGTGCCAGTGGGAACAGTCTGGGAGATACGCAGTATTTT; CDR3 protein: CASGNSLGDTQYF
J gene: TRBJ1-2; clone size: -; D gene: TRBD1; V gene: TRBV29-1; CDR3 DNA: TGCAGCGCGACAGGGCAGTTAGATGGCTACACCTTC; CDR3 protein: CSATGQLDGYTF
J gene: TRBJ2-5; clone size: -; D gene: -; V gene: TRBV4-1; CDR3 DNA: TGCGCCAGCAGCCAGTCACAGGGAAATCAAGAGACCCAGTACTTC; CDR3 protein: CASSQSQGNQETQYF
J gene: TRBJ2-3; clone size: -; D gene: TRBD2; V gene: TRBV9; CDR3 DNA: TGTGCCAGCGGGACTAGGGCAGATACGCAGTATTTT; CDR3 protein: CASGTRADTQYF
J gene: TRBJ1-2; clone size: once; D gene: TRBD1; V gene: TRBV13; CDR3 DNA: TGTGCCAGCAGCTCAGGGACAGGGGGTGTGTATGGCTACACCTTC; CDR3 protein: CASSSGTGGVYGYTF